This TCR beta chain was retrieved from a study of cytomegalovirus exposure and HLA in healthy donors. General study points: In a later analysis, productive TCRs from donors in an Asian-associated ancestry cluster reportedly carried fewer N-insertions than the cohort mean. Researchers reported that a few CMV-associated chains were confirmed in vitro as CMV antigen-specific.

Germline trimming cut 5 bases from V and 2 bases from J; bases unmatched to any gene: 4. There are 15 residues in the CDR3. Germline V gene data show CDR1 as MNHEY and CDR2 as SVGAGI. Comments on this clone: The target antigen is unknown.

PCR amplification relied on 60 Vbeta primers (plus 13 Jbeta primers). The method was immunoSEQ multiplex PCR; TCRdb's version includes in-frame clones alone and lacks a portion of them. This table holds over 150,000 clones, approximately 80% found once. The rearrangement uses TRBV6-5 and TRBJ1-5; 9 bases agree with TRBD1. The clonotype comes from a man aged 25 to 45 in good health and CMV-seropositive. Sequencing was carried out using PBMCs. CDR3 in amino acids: CASSRTGVRNQPQHF. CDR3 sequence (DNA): TGTGCCAGCAGTCGGACAGGGGTTCGCAATCAGCCCCAGCATTTT.